This section outlines one T cell receptor (beta chain) sequence together with its context. Only one count was recorded for this clone. Its antigen is still unknown. The input lacks base qualities; no much larger clone sits a single base away. Healthy HIV-negative adults with no recently reported acute infections or vaccinations were included as donors. All donors were Caucasian adults living in Nashville, Tennessee, USA. CD4+ T cells were enriched through magnetic negative selection, after which naive cells were positively selected on CD45RA and the remaining negative fraction served as the memory subset. After blood collection by leukapheresis, PBMCs were isolated using Ficoll-Histopaque density gradient centrifugation and then cryopreserved in the vapor phase of liquid nitrogen. Analytical flow cytometry was used to check the purity and quantity of every magnetically sorted T cell population. Genomic DNA was isolated from every sorted fraction and measured by UV absorbance on a Nanodrop 2000c.

These data are taken from a study of shared clonotypes between healthy human individuals (dated by TCRdb to the early 2020s). General notes on the study: The cohort included a few men and a couple of women between 18 and 49 years of age. Libraries were prepared and TCR repertoires were sequenced by different laboratories using diverse techniques, in order to increase sequencing depth and limit assay-specific biases. Each donor's leukapheresis produced roughly between roughly 0.85 and 9.5 billion PBMCs. To estimate repertoire size and how much clonotype sharing occurs between individuals, the study deeply sequenced the blood TCR repertoires of several healthy adults. For each donor, CD4 naive and CD4 memory were each given three plates, CD8 naive was given two plates, and CD8 memory was given one plate.

On the study overall, not on this receptor specifically: Estimated clonotype richness was generally larger for naive than for memory subsets. Based on pairwise subsampling, the degree of clonotype sharing among donors was expected to be affected by sequencing depth. Sampling was restricted to blood, and TCR repertoires in tissues likely differ from the TCR repertoires found in blood. Compared with non-shared clonotypes, the clonotypes found in all four sorted-subset donors had higher generation probabilities. When a few donors were compared, the shared fraction of clonotypes was 5% to 6.5% for naive CD4, about 4% for naive CD8, more than 2% for memory CD4, and less than 0.5% for memory CD8. Even with the large sequencing depth, rarefaction of the sorted-subset datasets indicated that sequencing was incomplete. The small number of donors limited the genetic and exposure-history diversity represented.

TCR CDR3 regions were amplified from genomic DNA by multiplex PCR using the deep immunoSEQ assay. Extracted genomic DNA from each cell subset was spread evenly across all wells of several immunoSEQ 96-well plates, with each plate serving as a replicate. Each replicate PCR for sorted subsets received about 200 ng genomic DNA, equal to 28,000 or so T cell genomes. Purified libraries were quantified with a Qubit 3.0 fluorometer, sized on a Bioanalyzer 2100, and re-quantified with the KAPA Library Quantification kit. A separate single-read 150-cycle Illumina NextSeq 550 flow cell was used to sequence each immunoSEQ 96-well plate. In the authors' own workflow: The immunoSEQ output contained only junctional sequences without quality scores, so filtering could not match that applied to full-length reads. To assign V/J genes and CDR3, sequences were annotated against IMGT germline references using PyIR, a Python wrapper for IgBLAST v1.9. Any read was removed if the V/J assignment was weak (E-value above 1e-6), the CDR3 was missing, or the read contained stop codons, out-of-frame junctions, or ambiguous translated residues. V3J clonotypes were defined as sequences sharing the same inferred V gene, J gene, and CDR3 amino acid sequence. Percentage overlap between repertoires was computed as shared unique clonotypes divided by the size of the smaller repertoire. RTK rarefaction, the Chao1 estimator, and Recon v2.1 estimates of unobserved clonotypes were used to assess repertoire richness. Generation probabilities for all TCRbeta clonotypes obtained by the gDNA method from a handful of donors were computed using OLGA. TCRdb mirrors the immuneACCESS table, restricted to in-frame sequences. Some clones are absent from its copies; in checked studies, under half trace to an unresolved V gene, and the reason for the others is unknown. Clone size and V and J calls were adopted from that table, with D and trimming inferred from the DNA. The sample has 2 million to 2.5 million clones on record, 95% of them singletons. Jointly, the top ten make up under 0.15% of the sample.

V is clipped by 3 bases and J by 0 bases, and the sequence between their germline boundaries is 5 bases long. Based on the germline V gene, the CDR1 and CDR2 sequences are SNHLY and FYNNEI. The CDR3 runs 13 amino acids, cysteine and phenylalanine included. CDR3 DNA only is kept here, 39 bases in frame from base 1. Sequenced material: naive CD4+ T cells sorted from blood. In light of the paper, this sample's cell subset or site label describes: CD45RA+ positively selected. This clonotype was obtained from a man younger than 30 in good health. The chain is assembled from TRBV2 and TRBJ1-2; the D gene identity is not certain. The DNA is as follows: TGTGCCAGCAGTGAGTCAGCTAACTATGGCTACACCTTC. Its protein reads: CASSESANYGYTF.